The sequence of this T cell receptor beta chain was determined in a study of lymphopenia after photon versus proton radiotherapy. Measured with immunoSEQ multiplex PCR; TCRdb has only the in-frame clones, and not every one. The sample shows approximately 160,000 clones, roughly nine tenths of them seen only once. This clonotype was sampled from a man aged 50 or older with gastric cancer. Material: peripheral blood, obtained from a patient treated with photon-based radiotherapy.

CDR3 sequence: CSARLGQAQYF. In nucleotides, the CDR3 is TGCAGTGCTAGATTGGGGCAAGCGCAGTATTTT. The chain couples TRBV20-1 to TRBJ2-3, with D tentatively TRBD1 (5 bases). The CDR3 sequence is 11 residues long. Per germline, CDR1 DFQATT and CDR2 SNEGSKA (reference sequence). V lost 2 bases, J lost 10 bases, and 10 bases lay in between.